One sample yielded the 25 T cell receptor beta chains listed below, sequenced in a study of PD-1 blockade in classical Hodgkin lymphoma. Brentuximab vedotin exposure varied among the patients, all of whom had relapsed after autologous stem cell transplantation. Generated by immunoSEQ multiplex PCR, the TCRdb table keeps only in-frame clones and is missing some. The sample contains some 60,000 clones, around 89% of which appear only once. The material was peripheral blood mononuclear cells (PBMCs), obtained at baseline. The origin of the receptors is a human donor with classical Hodgkin lymphoma.

This chain links TRBV6-1 with TRBJ2-5; TRBD1 might be the D (6 bases). Per the germline V gene, CDR1 is MNHNS and CDR2 is SASEGT. This CDR3 contains 14 residues. V shed 9 bases and J shed 5 bases, with 19 bases lying between them. CDR3 sequence reads: CASSRGAVRETQYF. CDR3 in DNA: TGTGCCAGTAGCAGGGGCGCAGTCCGGGAGACCCAGTACTTC.

The V gene is TRBV5-1, the J gene TRBJ1-1; TRBD1 agrees at 8 bases. Germline trimming cut 4 bases from V and 1 base from J; bases unmatched to any gene: 3. The CDR3 runs to 14 residues. From germline, CDR1 is SGHRS and CDR2 YFSETQ. The chain's CDR3 is CASSVGTGNTEAFF. The CDR3 DNA reads as TGCGCCAGCAGCGTCGGGACAGGGAACACTGAAGCTTTCTTT. The full variable domain, completed using reference TRBV5-1 and TRBJ1-1, is KAGVTQTPRYLIKTRGQQVTLSCSPISGHRSVSWYQQTPGQGLQFLFEYFSETQRNKGNFPGRFSGRQFSNSRSEMNVSTLELGDSALYLCASSVGTGNTEAFFGQGTRLTVV.

The CDR3: CASSLDRGGSLHF. Here the CDR3 DNA reads TGTGCCAGCAGCTTAGATCGGGGTGGATCCCTCCACTTT. The V call is TRBV7-9, the J call TRBJ1-6; no clear D. CDR1 and CDR2 from the germline V gene are SEHNR and FQNEAQ (reference sequence). The CDR3 totals 13 residues. V dropped 1 base and J dropped 14 bases, with 12 bases sitting between them.

This chain uses TRBV7-2 with TRBJ2-3; D gene unclear. V was clipped by 1 base and J by 2 bases, with 16 bases between them. CDR3 length equals 17 residues. Germline-derived CDR1 and CDR2 are SGHTA and FQGNSA. The DNA of the CDR3 is TGTGCCAGCAGCTTAGGTGGGCCCGTGAGGCTCACAGATACGCAGTATTTT. This translates into CASSLGGPVRLTDTQYF.

V is TRBV5-1 and J is TRBJ1-1; no reliable D call. CDR3 length: 14 residues. Trimming shortened V by 0 bases and J by 5 bases, and 11 bases separated the two germline ends. The germline CDR1 and CDR2 sequences are SGHRS and YFSETQ. The chain's CDR3 is CASSLAGLGTEAFF. The CDR3 DNA sequence: TGCGCCAGCAGCTTGGCGGGCCTGGGAACTGAAGCTTTCTTT. The variable domain in full, completed from reference TRBV5-1 and TRBJ1-1, reads KAGVTQTPRYLIKTRGQQVTLSCSPISGHRSVSWYQQTPGQGLQFLFEYFSETQRNKGNFPGRFSGRQFSNSRSEMNVSTLELGDSALYLCASSLAGLGTEAFFGQGTRLTVV.

This sequence joins TRBV19 and TRBJ2-5, with a weak D call TRBD1 (8 bases). V was clipped by 6 bases and J by 1 base, with 15 bases between them. The CDR3 extends over 15 amino acids. The germline V gene encodes CDR1 LNHDA and CDR2 SQIVND (reference sequence). As DNA, the CDR3 is TGTGCCAGTAGCCTACAGGGGGAGGGCCAAGAGACCCAGTACTTC. Protein sequence: CASSLQGEGQETQYF. Combining the CDR3 with reference TRBV19 and TRBJ2-5 gives the whole variable domain DGGITQSPKYLFRKEGQNVTLSCEQNLNHDAMYWYRQDPGQGLRLIYYSQIVNDFQKGDIAEGYSVSREKKESFPLTVTSAQKNPTAFYLCASSLQGEGQETQYFGPGTRLLVL.

The chain has TRBV28 and TRBJ1-4; no firm D call. The V gene lost 3 bases and the J gene lost 6 bases, with 5 bases spanning the gap. Germline lookup yields CDR1 MDHEN and CDR2 SYDVKM. There are 12 residues in the CDR3. The CDR3 bases are TGTGCCAGCAGTTTCCCGGATGAAAAACTGTTTTTT. Amino acid sequence: CASSFPDEKLFF. Using reference TRBV28 and TRBJ1-4 for the parts outside the CDR3, the full variable domain is DVKVTQSSRYLVKRTGEKVFLECVQDMDHENMFWYRQDPGLGLRLIYFSYDVKMKEKGDIPEGYSVSREKKERFSLILESASTNQTSMYLCASSFPDEKLFFGSGTQLSVL.

The chain links TRBV6-1 to TRBJ1-1; the D is unclear. Trimming removed 6 bases from V and 0 bases from J, with 8 bases in between. This CDR3 contains 13 residues. CDR1 and CDR2 (germline): MNHNS, SASEGT. CDR3 sequence reads: CASRRTMNTEAFF. CDR3 sequence (DNA): TGTGCCAGCAGGAGGACCATGAACACTGAAGCTTTCTTT.

The V gene is TRBV5-1, the J gene TRBJ2-1, with D uncertain. The germline V gene has CDR1 SGHRS and CDR2 YFSETQ. CDR3 length: 13 amino acids. The V end lost 4 bases, the J end lost 6 bases, and 11 bases lay between the germline ends. The chain's CDR3 is CASSGQVGNEQFF. In DNA, the CDR3 is TGCGCCAGCAGCGGCCAAGTTGGCAATGAGCAGTTCTTC.

The chain joins TRBV4-1 to TRBJ2-2, with 12 bases identical to TRBD2. The germline V gene encodes CDR1 MGHRA and CDR2 YSYEKL. The V gene end was trimmed by 2 bases and the J gene end by 6 bases; junction bases not matched to a gene: 7. CDR3 length: 17 residues. The CDR3, as DNA: TGCGCCAGCAGCCAACGAACTAGCGGGGGGTGGTCCGGGGAGCTGTTTTTT. This codes for CASSQRTSGGWSGELFF.

The chain carries TRBV6-5 and TRBJ2-7, with 7 nucleotides matching TRBD1. Germline CDR1 is MNHEY and CDR2 is SVGAGI. CDR3 length equals 14 residues. Trimming took 0 bases from V and 5 from J; bases not matched to a gene: 4. The CDR3 loop reads CASSYSSDRNEQYF. The CDR3 bases are TGTGCCAGCAGTTACTCCTCGGACAGGAACGAGCAGTACTTC.

The CDR3 here is CASSTRAPPEAFF. DNA of the CDR3: TGTGCCAGCAGCACCCGGGCTCCCCCTGAAGCTTTCTTT. The rearrangement uses TRBV28 and TRBJ1-1; D is undetermined. V shed 6 bases and J shed 6 bases, with 14 bases lying between them. The CDR3 totals 13 residues. Germline V gene lookup returns CDR1 MDHEN and CDR2 SYDVKM.

The table lists this clone with a count of one. The rearrangement joins TRBV6-5 to TRBJ1-3; unclear D gene. The CDR3 is 15 residues long. Trimming shortened V by 6 bases and J by 0 bases, and 12 bases separated the two germline ends. CDR1 is MNHEY, CDR2 SVGAGI, per germline. In DNA, the CDR3 is TGTGCCAGCAGCTTTAACAGTTACTCTGGAAACACCATATATTTT. Protein product: CASSFNSYSGNTIYF.

V and J are TRBV15 and TRBJ2-7, with D perhaps TRBD2 (5 bases). The germline V gene has CDR1 LNHNV and CDR2 YYDKDF (reference sequence). V lost 3 bases, J lost 5 bases, and 8 bases lay in between. The CDR3 has 12 amino acids. In DNA form, the CDR3 reads TGTGCCACCAGCAGGGACTTTAACGAGCAGTACTTC. As protein: CATSRDFNEQYF.

V and J are TRBV27 and TRBJ1-6; the match to TRBD1 covers 9 bases. V lost 3 bases, J lost 10 bases, and 7 bases stayed unmatched. The CDR3 covers 15 residues. Germline V gene data show CDR1 as MNHEY and CDR2 as SMNVEV (reference sequence). CDR3 DNA: TGTGCCAGCAGTTTCGACAGGGGGGCAGGATCACCCCTCCACTTT. Translating gives CASSFDRGAGSPLHF.

The V call is TRBV2, the J call TRBJ2-6, with a weak D call TRBD1 (5 bases). CDR1 and CDR2 (germline): SNHLY, FYNNEI. V was trimmed by 4 bases and J by 2 bases, leaving 12 bases between them. The CDR3 extends over 16 amino acids. The DNA of the CDR3 is TGTGCCAGCAGTGGGGGCAGACTTACTGGGGCCAACGTCCTGACTTTC. Its protein is CASSGGRLTGANVLTF.

This clone occurred once. The rearrangement joins TRBV11-2 to TRBJ2-5; D ambiguous. V was shortened by 4 bases and J by 4 bases, with 13 bases between the two germline ends. CDR1 and CDR2 (germline): SGHAT, FQNNGV. The CDR3 covers 14 residues. As DNA, the CDR3 is TGTGCCAGCAGCTACCTACAGAACCGAGAGACCCAGTACTTC. This sequence encodes CASSYLQNRETQYF.

The CDR3 reads CSAVGSFNYGYTF. DNA of the CDR3: TGCAGCGCCGTCGGGTCCTTCAATTATGGCTACACCTTC. The V gene is TRBV29-1, the J gene TRBJ1-2; D is unclear. The V end was cut by 7 bases, the J end by 5 bases, with 17 bases between. This CDR3 region has 13 residues. The germline V gene encodes CDR1 SQVTM and CDR2 ANQGSEA. The full variable domain, its missing parts supplied by reference TRBV29-1 and TRBJ1-2, is SAVISQKPSRDICQRGTSLTIQCQVDSQVTMMFWYRQQPGQSLTLIATANQGSEATYESGFVIDKFPISRPNLTFSTLTVSNMSPEDSSIYLCSAVGSFNYGYTFGSGTRLTVV.

J is TRBJ2-7 and V is TRBV10-3; D is possibly TRBD1 (5 bases). V shed 10 bases and J shed 5 bases, with 12 bases lying between them. CDR1 is ENHRY, CDR2 SYGVKD, per germline. The CDR3 runs 11 residues. CDR3 loop: CATRTKNEQYF. CDR3 coding DNA: TGTGCCACCAGGACAAAAAACGAGCAGTACTTC.

The J gene is TRBJ1-5, the V gene TRBV6-1; D unresolved. This CDR3 is built from 13 residues. With 4 bases removed from V and 7 bases from J, the gap between germline ends came to 11 bases. Germline-derived CDR1 and CDR2 are MNHNS and SASEGT. The CDR3 loop is CASSAPPAQPQHF. The CDR3 DNA reads TGTGCCAGCAGTGCCCCCCCCGCGCAGCCCCAGCATTTT.

The gene calls are TRBV29-1 and TRBJ2-1; D is undetermined. The CDR3 extends over 13 amino acids. V was clipped by 3 bases and J by 8 bases, with 14 bases between them. Germline-derived CDR1 and CDR2 are SQVTM and ANQGSEA. In DNA form, the CDR3 reads TGCAGCGTTGAGGAGAATTTGGGCCATGAGCAGTTCTTC. Translation gives CSVEENLGHEQFF.

The rearrangement joins TRBV6-1 to TRBJ2-5; 16 nucleotides agree with TRBD2. Trimming took 4 bases from V and 5 from J; bases not matched to a gene: 13. The CDR3 length is 19 residues. Germline lookup yields CDR1 MNHNS and CDR2 SASEGT. The CDR3 sequence is CASSANGGLAGGLSETQYF. In DNA, the CDR3 is TGTGCCAGCAGTGCCAACGGGGGACTAGCGGGGGGGCTGTCTGAGACCCAGTACTTC.

The CDR3 loop reads CASSQERVALSGSSYNEQFF. The CDR3 region has the DNA TGCGCCAGCAGCCAAGAAAGGGTCGCTTTAAGCGGGAGCTCCTACAATGAGCAGTTCTTC. The gene calls are TRBV4-1 and TRBJ2-1; 8 bases match TRBD2. V gave up 0 bases and J gave up 0 bases; unmatched junction bases: 13. The CDR3 is 20 amino acids. Germline assignment: CDR1 MGHRA and CDR2 YSYEKL.

The chain employs TRBV30 and TRBJ1-3; D gene unclear. Germline assignment: CDR1 GTSNPN and CDR2 SVGIG (reference sequence). V gave up 3 bases and J gave up 0 bases, with 6 bases separating them. The CDR3 covers 13 residues. CDR3 nucleotide sequence: TGTGCCTGGAGCGGAAACTCTGGAAACACCATATATTTT. Residues: CAWSGNSGNTIYF. The whole variable domain, remainder taken from reference TRBV30 and TRBJ1-3, is SQTIHQWPATLVQPVGSPLSLECTVEGTSNPNLYWYRQAAGRGLQLLFYSVGIGQISSEVPQNLSASRPQDRQFILSSKKLLLSDSGFYLCAWSGNSGNTIYFGEGSWLTVV.

The chain recombines TRBV5-1 with TRBJ2-7; the D is unclear. The CDR3 covers 15 residues. CDR1 and CDR2 from the germline V gene are SGHRS and YFSETQ. The V end lost 4 bases, the J end lost 0 bases, and 14 bases lay between the germline ends. CDR3 sequence reads: CASSPRVESSYEQYF. The CDR3 DNA follows: TGCGCCAGCAGCCCCCGGGTAGAAAGCTCCTACGAGCAGTACTTC.